This TCR beta chain was sequenced during a study of blood T cell repertoires in COVID-19. Study information: Italy, Spain and the United States were the sources of the convalescent and acute COVID-19 samples. The cDNA or gDNA used as material had been derived from T cells, B-cell-depleted T cells, or PBMCs.

Under the authors' procedure: The authors estimated nucleated cell counts from reference gene primer amplification. Using immunoSEQ multiplex PCR, the repertoire was profiled, and TCRdb retains in-frame clones only, with some absent. That table gives V, J and clone size, and the DNA gave D and trimming. The sample has around 300,000 clones, approximately 83% seen once. V was clipped by 6 bases and J by 10 bases; unmatched bases: 15. Germline lookup yields CDR1 LGHDT and CDR2 YNNKEL (reference sequence). The CDR3 contains 15 residues. This clonotype was obtained from a woman in her seventies with acute or convalescent COVID-19. Specimen: peripheral blood. This rearrangement joins TRBV3-1 (or the pseudogene TRBV3-2) to TRBJ2-1, with TRBD1 identical over 7 bases. This CDR3 is CASRRQGDGVAEQFF. DNA for the CDR3: TGTGCCAGCAGGCGTCAGGGGGACGGTGTGGCAGAGCAGTTCTTC.